The present T cell receptor beta chain was sequenced within a study of blood T cell repertoires in COVID-19. Study information: Whether acute or convalescent, the COVID-19 samples came from the United States, Italy and Spain. Sources were T cells, B-cell-depleted T cells, or PBMCs; the material itself was cDNA or gDNA.

This CDR3 region has 14 residues. V was pared by 4 bases and J by 5 bases, with 13 bases between. The germline V gene has CDR1 SGHDT and CDR2 YYEEEE. The data were produced by immunoSEQ multiplex PCR, yet TCRdb's version contains in-frame clones alone and is incomplete. The data contain fewer than 200,000 clones, 76% of them seen just once; the ten biggest clones take up approximately 3.7%. The receptor's source is a woman of 80 years or more with acute or convalescent COVID-19. The chain combines TRBV5-6 with TRBJ1-5, with D perhaps matching TRBD1 (6 bases). Sequenced: peripheral blood. The CDR3 DNA sequence: TGTGCCAGCAGCGCTACAGGGCTGGATCAGCCCCAGCATTTT. It codes for CASSATGLDQPQHF.